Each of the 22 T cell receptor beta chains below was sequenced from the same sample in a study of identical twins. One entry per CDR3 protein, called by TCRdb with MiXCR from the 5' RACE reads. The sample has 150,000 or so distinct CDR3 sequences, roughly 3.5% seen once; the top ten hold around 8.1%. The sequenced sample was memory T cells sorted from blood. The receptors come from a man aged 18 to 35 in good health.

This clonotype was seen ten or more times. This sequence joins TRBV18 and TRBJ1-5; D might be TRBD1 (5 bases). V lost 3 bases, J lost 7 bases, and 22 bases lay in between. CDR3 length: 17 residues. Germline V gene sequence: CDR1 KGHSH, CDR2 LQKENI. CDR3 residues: CASSPPGRGRLGQPQHF. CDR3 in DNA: TGTGCCAGCTCACCTCCCGGGAGGGGCCGCCTAGGGCAGCCCCAGCATTTT.

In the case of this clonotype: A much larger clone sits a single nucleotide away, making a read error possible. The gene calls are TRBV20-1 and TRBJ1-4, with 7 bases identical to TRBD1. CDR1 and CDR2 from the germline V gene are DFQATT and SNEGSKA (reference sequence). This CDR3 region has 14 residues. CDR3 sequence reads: CSASLGTVNEELFF. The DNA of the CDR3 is TGCAGTGCTAGCCTCGGGACAGTTAATGAAGAACTGTTTTTT.

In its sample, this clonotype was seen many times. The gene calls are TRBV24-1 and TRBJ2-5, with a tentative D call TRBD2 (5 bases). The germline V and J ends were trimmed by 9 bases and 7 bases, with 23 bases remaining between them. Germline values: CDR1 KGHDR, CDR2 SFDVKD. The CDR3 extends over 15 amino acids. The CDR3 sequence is CATYPERIFKGTQYF. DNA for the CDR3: TGTGCCACCTATCCGGAGCGGATCTTCAAGGGGACCCAGTACTTC.

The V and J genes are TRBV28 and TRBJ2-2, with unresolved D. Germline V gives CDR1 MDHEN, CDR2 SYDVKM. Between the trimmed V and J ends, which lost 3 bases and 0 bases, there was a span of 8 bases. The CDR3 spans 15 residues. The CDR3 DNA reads TGTGCCAGCAGTTTGCTGGGGACGAACACCGGGGAGCTGTTTTTT. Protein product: CASSLLGTNTGELFF.

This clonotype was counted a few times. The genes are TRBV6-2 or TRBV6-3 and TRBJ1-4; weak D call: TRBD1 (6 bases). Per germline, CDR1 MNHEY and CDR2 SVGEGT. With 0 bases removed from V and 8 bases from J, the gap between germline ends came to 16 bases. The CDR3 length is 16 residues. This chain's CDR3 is CASSYSSRGRGEKLFF. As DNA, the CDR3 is TGTGCCAGCAGTTACTCGTCGCGGGGGCGCGGAGAAAAACTGTTTTTT.

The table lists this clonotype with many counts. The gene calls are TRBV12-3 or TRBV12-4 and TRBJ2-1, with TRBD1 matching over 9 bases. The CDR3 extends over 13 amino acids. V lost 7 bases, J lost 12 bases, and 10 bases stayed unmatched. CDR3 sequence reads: CASTQGTGQGQFF. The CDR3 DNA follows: TGTGCCAGCACCCAAGGGACAGGGCAAGGGCAGTTCTTC.

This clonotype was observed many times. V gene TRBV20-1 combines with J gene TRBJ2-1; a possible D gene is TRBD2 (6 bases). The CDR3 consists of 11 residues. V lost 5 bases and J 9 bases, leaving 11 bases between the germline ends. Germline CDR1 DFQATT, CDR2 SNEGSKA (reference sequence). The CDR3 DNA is TGCAGTGCTCGGGCCGGGGGTGAGCAGTTCTTC. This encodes CSARAGGEQFF.

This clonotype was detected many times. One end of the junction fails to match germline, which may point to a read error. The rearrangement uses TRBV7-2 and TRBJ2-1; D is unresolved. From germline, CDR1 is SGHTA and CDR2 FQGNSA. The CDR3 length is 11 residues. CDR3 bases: TGTGCCAGCAGCTTAGGAGAGCTACTACACTTC. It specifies CASSLGELLHF.

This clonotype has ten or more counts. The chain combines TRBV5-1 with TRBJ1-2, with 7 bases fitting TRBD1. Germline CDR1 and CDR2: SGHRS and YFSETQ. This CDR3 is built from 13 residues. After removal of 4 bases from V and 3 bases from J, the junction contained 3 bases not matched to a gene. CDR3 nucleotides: TGCGCCAGCAGCGTTGACAGGGACTATGGCTACACCTTC. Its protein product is CASSVDRDYGYTF.

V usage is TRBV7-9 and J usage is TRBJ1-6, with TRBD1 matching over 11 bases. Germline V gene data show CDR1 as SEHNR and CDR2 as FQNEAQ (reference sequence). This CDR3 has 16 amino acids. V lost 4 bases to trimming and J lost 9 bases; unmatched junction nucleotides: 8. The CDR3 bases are TGTGCCAGCAGCTCGTGGACAGGGGGCAGCAGTTCACCCCTCCACTTT. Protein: CASSSWTGGSSSPLHF.

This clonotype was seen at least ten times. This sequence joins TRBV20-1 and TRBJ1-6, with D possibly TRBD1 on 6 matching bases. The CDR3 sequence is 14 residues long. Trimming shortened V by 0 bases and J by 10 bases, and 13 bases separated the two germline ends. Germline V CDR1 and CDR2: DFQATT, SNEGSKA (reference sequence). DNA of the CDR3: TGCAGTGCTAGAGATACAGGGTCGTCCTCACCCCTCCACTTT. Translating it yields CSARDTGSSSPLHF.

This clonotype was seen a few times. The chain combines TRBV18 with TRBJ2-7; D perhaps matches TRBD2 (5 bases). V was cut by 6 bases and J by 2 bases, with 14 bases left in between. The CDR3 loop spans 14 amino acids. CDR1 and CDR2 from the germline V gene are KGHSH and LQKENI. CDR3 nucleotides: TGTGCCAGCTCGCCAAGCGGCCACCCCTACGAGCAGTACGTC. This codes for CASSPSGHPYEQYV.

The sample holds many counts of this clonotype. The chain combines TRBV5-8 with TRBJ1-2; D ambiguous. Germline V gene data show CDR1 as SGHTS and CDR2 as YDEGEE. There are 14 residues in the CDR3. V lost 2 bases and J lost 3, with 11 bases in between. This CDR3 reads CASSLGGYDYGYTF. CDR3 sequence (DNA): TGTGCCAGCAGCTTAGGAGGATACGACTATGGCTACACCTTC.

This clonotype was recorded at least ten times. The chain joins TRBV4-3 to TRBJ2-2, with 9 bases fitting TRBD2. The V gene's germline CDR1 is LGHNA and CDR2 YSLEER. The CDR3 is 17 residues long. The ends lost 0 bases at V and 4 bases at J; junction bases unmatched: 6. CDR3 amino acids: CASSQDRREGFTGELFF. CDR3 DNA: TGCGCCAGCAGCCAAGATAGGCGGGAGGGGTTCACCGGGGAGCTGTTTTTT.

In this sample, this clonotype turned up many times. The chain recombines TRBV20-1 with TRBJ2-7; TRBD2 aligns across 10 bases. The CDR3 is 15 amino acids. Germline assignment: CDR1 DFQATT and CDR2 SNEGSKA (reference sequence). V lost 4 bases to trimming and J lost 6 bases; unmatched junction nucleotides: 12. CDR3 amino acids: CSATNIAGGVGEQYF. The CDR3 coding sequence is TGCAGTGCTACAAATATAGCGGGAGGCGTTGGCGAGCAGTACTTC.

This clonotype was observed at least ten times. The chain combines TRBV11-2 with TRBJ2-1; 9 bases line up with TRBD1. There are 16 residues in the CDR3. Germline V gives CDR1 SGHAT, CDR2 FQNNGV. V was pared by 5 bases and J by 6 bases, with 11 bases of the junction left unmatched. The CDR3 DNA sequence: TGTGCCAGCAGCCGGATCCCGGGACAGGGTTCCAATGAGCAGTTCTTC. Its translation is CASSRIPGQGSNEQFF.

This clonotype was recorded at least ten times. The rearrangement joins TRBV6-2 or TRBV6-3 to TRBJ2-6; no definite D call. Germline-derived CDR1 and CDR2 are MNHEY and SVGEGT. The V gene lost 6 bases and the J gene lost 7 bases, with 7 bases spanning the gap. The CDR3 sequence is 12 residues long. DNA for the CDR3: TGTGCCAGCAGCCCCGACGCCAACGTCCTGACTTTC. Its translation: CASSPDANVLTF.

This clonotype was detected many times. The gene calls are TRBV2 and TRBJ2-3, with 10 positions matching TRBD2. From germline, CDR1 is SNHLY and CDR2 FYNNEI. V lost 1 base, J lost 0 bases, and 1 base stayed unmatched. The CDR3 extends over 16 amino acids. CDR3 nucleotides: TGTGCCAGCAGTGAAGTGACTAGCGGGAGCACAGATACGCAGTATTTT. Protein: CASSEVTSGSTDTQYF.

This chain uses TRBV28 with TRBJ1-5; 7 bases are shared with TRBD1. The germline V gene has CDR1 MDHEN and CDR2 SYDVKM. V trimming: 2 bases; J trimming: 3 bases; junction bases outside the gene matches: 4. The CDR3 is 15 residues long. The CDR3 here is CASSLRGRHNQPQHF. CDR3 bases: TGTGCCAGCAGTTTAAGGGGGCGGCACAATCAGCCCCAGCATTTT.

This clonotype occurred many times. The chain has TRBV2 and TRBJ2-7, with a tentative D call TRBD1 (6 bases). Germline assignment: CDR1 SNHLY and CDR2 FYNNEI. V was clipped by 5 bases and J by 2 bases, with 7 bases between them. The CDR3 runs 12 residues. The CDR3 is CASSRDTYEQYV. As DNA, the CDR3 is TGTGCCAGCAGTCGGGACACCTACGAGCAGTACGTC.

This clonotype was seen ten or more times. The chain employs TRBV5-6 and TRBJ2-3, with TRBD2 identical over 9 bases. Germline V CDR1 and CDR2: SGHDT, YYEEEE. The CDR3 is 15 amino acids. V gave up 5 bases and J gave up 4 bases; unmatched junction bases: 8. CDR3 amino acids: CASRRAGGPPDTQYF. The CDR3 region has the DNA TGTGCCAGCAGGCGTGCGGGAGGGCCTCCAGATACGCAGTATTTT.

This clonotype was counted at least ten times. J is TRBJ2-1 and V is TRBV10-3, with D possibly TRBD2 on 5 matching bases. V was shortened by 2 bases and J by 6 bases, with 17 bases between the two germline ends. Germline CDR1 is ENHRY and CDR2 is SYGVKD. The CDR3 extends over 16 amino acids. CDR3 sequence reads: CAISEGGRVRGNEQFF. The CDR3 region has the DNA TGTGCCATCAGTGAGGGAGGTCGAGTACGGGGCAATGAGCAGTTCTTC.